The 26 T cell receptor beta chains listed next were all sequenced from one sample in a study of technical replicates of blood from a few donors. TCRdb's copy holds only in-frame clones and misses some; the assay was immunoSEQ multiplex PCR. The table lists around 70,000 clones, roughly 92% of them singletons. The source material was T cells isolated from PBMCs. These receptors were obtained from a human donor in good health.

The rearrangement links TRBV19 to TRBJ1-5; the D gene is possibly TRBD1 (6 bases). Per the germline V gene, CDR1 is LNHDA and CDR2 is SQIVND (reference sequence). V shed 3 bases and J shed 7 bases, with 10 bases lying between them. This CDR3 is 13 amino acids long. DNA for the CDR3: TGTGCCAGTAGTATGGGGGCAAAACAGCCCCAGCATTTT. Amino acids: CASSMGAKQPQHF. Together with reference TRBV19 and TRBJ1-5, the CDR3 gives the full variable domain: DGGITQSPKYLFRKEGQNVTLSCEQNLNHDAMYWYRQDPGQGLRLIYYSQIVNDFQKGDIAEGYSVSREKKESFPLTVTSAQKNPTAFYLCASSMGAKQPQHFGDGTRLSIL.

The chain uses TRBV7-9 and TRBJ1-2, with TRBD1 matching over 8 bases. Trimming at V came to 5 bases and at J to 0 bases, leaving 2 bases not matched to a gene. The germline gives CDR1 SEHNR, CDR2 FQNEAQ (reference sequence). CDR3 length equals 14 residues. CDR3 protein: CASSAGGTNYGYTF. In nucleotides, the CDR3 is TGTGCCAGCAGCGCAGGGGGCACTAACTATGGCTACACCTTC.

The J gene is TRBJ2-2, the V gene TRBV11-2, with TRBD1 identical over 8 bases. Losses at the gene ends were 1 base for V and 5 bases for J; bases not matched to a gene: 12. Germline lookup yields CDR1 SGHAT and CDR2 FQNNGV. CDR3 length: 18 residues. The CDR3 DNA follows: TGTGCCAGCAGCTTAGTACCCCCAGGGGGCCTAGGGACCGGGGAGCTGTTTTTT. It yields the protein CASSLVPPGGLGTGELFF.

This chain connects TRBV6-6 to TRBJ2-7, with D possibly being TRBD1 (6 bases). Germline loops: CDR1 MNHNY, CDR2 SVGAGI (reference sequence). The CDR3 consists of 15 residues. V lost 2 bases, J lost 5 bases, and 16 bases lay in between. The CDR3 DNA sequence: TGTGCCAGCAGTTACGGTAAGGCAGGGGAAGACGAGCAGTACTTC. It specifies CASSYGKAGEDEQYF.

Only a few counts were recorded for this clone. This chain connects TRBV2 to TRBJ2-7, with a possible D match to TRBD1 (6 bases). V shed 2 bases and J shed 4 bases, with 12 bases lying between them. The CDR3 spans 14 residues. The V gene's germline CDR1 is SNHLY and CDR2 FYNNEI. CDR3: CASSESTGKYEQYF. The DNA of the CDR3 is TGTGCCAGCAGTGAAAGTACAGGGAAGTACGAGCAGTACTTC.

The V call is TRBV28, the J call TRBJ2-2; 7 positions agree with TRBD1. The germline V gene has CDR1 MDHEN and CDR2 SYDVKM. The CDR3 has 15 amino acids. V lost 0 bases, J lost 7 bases, and 5 bases stayed unmatched. Written as DNA, the CDR3 is TGTGCCAGCAGTTTATGGGTCCGACAGGGCGGGGAGCTGTTTTTT. Amino acids: CASSLWVRQGGELFF.

V and J are TRBV27 and TRBJ2-4; 9 nucleotides agree with TRBD1. J gave up 8 bases and V 0 bases, and 5 bases lay outside the gene matches. In germline, CDR1 is MNHEY, CDR2 SMNVEV (reference sequence). The length of the CDR3 is 15 residues. CDR3 residues: CASSLSGDRAYIQYF. The DNA for the CDR3 is TGTGCCAGCAGTTTATCGGGGGACAGGGCCTACATTCAGTACTTC.

This clone occurred once. J is TRBJ2-7 and V is TRBV6-5; D is ambiguous. Trimming pared 2 bases from V and 6 bases from J, leaving 8 bases between. The CDR3 totals 12 residues. CDR1 and CDR2 (germline): MNHEY, SVGAGI. CDR3 sequence reads: CASSYGPSEQYF. The CDR3 DNA sequence: TGTGCCAGCAGTTACGGGCCGTCCGAGCAGTACTTC.

The chain is built from TRBV9 and TRBJ2-1, with D perhaps TRBD2 (7 bases). CDR3 size: 15 residues. The germline CDR1 and CDR2 sequences are SGDLS and YYNGEE. Trimming removed 0 bases at V and 4 bases at J, with 11 bases between. CDR3 sequence reads: CASSVEGGVYNEQFF. The DNA for the CDR3 is TGTGCCAGCAGCGTAGAAGGGGGGGTATACAATGAGCAGTTCTTC. Together with reference TRBV9 and TRBJ2-1, the CDR3 gives the full variable domain: DSGVTQTPKHLITATGQRVTLRCSPRSGDLSVYWYQQSLDQGLQFLIQYYNGEERAKGNILERFSAQQFPDLHSELNLSSLELGDSALYFCASSVEGGVYNEQFFGPGTRLTVL.

This sequence joins TRBV4-3 and TRBJ2-2; TRBD2 agrees at 8 bases. The germline V gene encodes CDR1 LGHNA and CDR2 YSLEER. The CDR3 runs to 16 residues. V lost 0 bases to trimming and J lost 4 bases; unmatched junction nucleotides: 4. This CDR3 reads CASSQDIAGFTGELFF. The CDR3 DNA sequence: TGCGCCAGCAGCCAAGATATAGCGGGATTCACCGGGGAGCTGTTTTTT.

The chain uses TRBV7-9 and TRBJ1-2; 8 bases line up with TRBD1. Germline CDR1 reads SEHNR; CDR2 reads FQNEAQ (reference sequence). This CDR3 has 14 amino acids. The junction had 5 bases not matched to a gene; V was cut back by 4 bases and J by 4 bases. The CDR3 region is CASSSGTGVYGYTF. The CDR3 bases are TGTGCCAGCAGCTCCGGGACAGGCGTCTATGGCTACACCTTC.

This clone was detected a few times. The rearrangement links TRBV7-3 to TRBJ1-2, with 10 bases matching TRBD1. This CDR3 has 13 amino acids. J gave up 7 bases and V 8 bases, and 7 bases lay outside the gene matches. In germline, CDR1 is SGHTA, CDR2 FQGTGA. The CDR3 bases are TGTGCCAGCCCGGGACAGGGGATGGGTGGCTACACCTTC. Its translation: CASPGQGMGGYTF.

The rearrangement links TRBV13 to TRBJ2-7; 8 bases align to TRBD2. Germline V gene lookup returns CDR1 PRHDT and CDR2 FYEKMQ (reference sequence). The V segment lost 0 bases and the J segment 2 bases; nucleotides outside the gene matches: 0. CDR3 size: 14 residues. The CDR3 DNA reads as TGTGCCAGCAGCTTAGGCGGGAGGGCCTACGAGCAGTACTTC. Amino acid sequence: CASSLGGRAYEQYF.

The chain links TRBV7-2 to TRBJ2-1; D is undetermined. With 11 bases removed from V and 0 bases from J, the gap between germline ends came to 26 bases. CDR3 length equals 18 residues. CDR1 and CDR2 from the germline V gene are SGHTA and FQGNSA. The CDR3 loop reads CALVLYFDGLCSYNEQFF. In DNA form, the CDR3 reads TGTGCCCTGGTGTTATATTTTGATGGTCTATGCTCCTACAATGAGCAGTTCTTC.

The V gene is TRBV30, the J gene TRBJ2-2; a possible D gene is TRBD2 (6 bases). V lost 3 bases to trimming and J lost 5 bases, with 19 bases between them. The CDR3 consists of 16 residues. The V gene's germline CDR1 is GTSNPN and CDR2 SVGIG (reference sequence). The CDR3 DNA sequence: TGTGCCTGGAGCTCTCCCCGCCCGGGGACTACCGGGGAGCTGTTTTTT. It yields the protein CAWSSPRPGTTGELFF.

The rearrangement uses TRBV11-3 and TRBJ2-2, with D unresolved. Trimming left V 6 bases short and J 7 bases short, with 3 bases between. CDR3 length: 10 residues. Germline V CDR1 and CDR2: SGHNT, YENEEA. CDR3 in DNA: TGTGCCAGCAGGTACGGGGAGCTGTTTTTT. Translation: CASRYGELFF.

The chain couples TRBV6-4 to TRBJ1-2; TRBD1 agrees at 7 bases. Germline CDR1 MRHNA, CDR2 SNTAGT. The V gene end was trimmed by 5 bases and the J gene end by 3 bases; junction bases not matched to a gene: 9. This CDR3 has 15 amino acids. CDR3 in amino acids: CASSIYQGGDYGYTF. CDR3 DNA sequence: TGTGCCAGCAGTATTTACCAGGGGGGAGACTATGGCTACACCTTC.

V and J are TRBV2 and TRBJ1-2, with D tentatively TRBD1 (6 bases). Germline values: CDR1 SNHLY, CDR2 FYNNEI. The germline V and J ends were trimmed by 4 bases and 4 bases, with 16 bases remaining between them. CDR3 length: 15 amino acids. Here the CDR3 reads CASSGGGGAGYGYTF. The CDR3 DNA follows: TGTGCCAGCAGTGGGGGTGGGGGGGCTGGCTATGGCTACACCTTC.

The rearrangement joins TRBV27 to TRBJ2-7; 8 positions agree with TRBD1. Germline CDR1 MNHEY, CDR2 SMNVEV (reference sequence). CDR3 length equals 15 residues. The junction had 5 bases not matched to a gene; V was cut back by 4 bases and J by 0 bases. The CDR3 DNA reads as TGTGCCAGCAGTTCGAAGACAGGGGCCTCCTACGAGCAGTACTTC. It yields the protein CASSSKTGASYEQYF.

In this sample, this clone turned up a few times. The chain recombines TRBV4-2 with TRBJ1-1; D not certain. CDR1 is LGHNA and CDR2 is YNFKEQ in the germline V gene. V gave up 1 base and J gave up 5 bases, with 8 bases separating them. The CDR3 runs to 13 residues. This CDR3 is CASSQGGRTEAFF. CDR3 DNA: TGTGCCAGCAGCCAAGGCGGGAGGACTGAAGCTTTCTTT.

V usage is TRBV5-4 and J usage is TRBJ2-7; 9 bases align to TRBD2. The germline gives CDR1 SGHNT, CDR2 YYREEE (reference sequence). Trimming removed 2 bases from V and 2 bases from J; junction bases left unmatched: 5. The CDR3 has 15 residues. CDR3 DNA sequence: TGTGCCAGCAGCTTAGGGCTAGCGGGGACCTACGAGCAGTACTTC. This sequence encodes CASSLGLAGTYEQYF.

The J gene is TRBJ1-2, the V gene TRBV7-2; 10 bases align to TRBD1. CDR1 is SGHTA and CDR2 is FQGNSA in the germline V gene. The CDR3 covers 13 residues. J gave up 8 bases and V 5 bases, and 5 bases lay outside the gene matches. The CDR3 loop is CASSPDRGLGYTF. Written as DNA, the CDR3 is TGTGCCAGCAGCCCCGACAGGGGGCTAGGCTACACCTTC.

This chain links TRBV18 with TRBJ2-2; TRBD1 might be the D (5 bases). CDR3 length equals 14 residues. Germline assignment: CDR1 KGHSH and CDR2 LQKENI. Trimming left V 7 bases short and J 3 bases short, with 12 bases between. The CDR3 loop is CASFSIGDTGELFF. In DNA, the CDR3 is TGTGCCAGCTTCTCGATAGGGGACACCGGGGAGCTGTTTTTT.

The rearrangement links TRBV2 to TRBJ2-2; 7 bases map to TRBD1. CDR3 length: 15 amino acids. J gave up 2 bases and V 4 bases, and 4 bases lay outside the gene matches. Germline values: CDR1 SNHLY, CDR2 FYNNEI. The CDR3 sequence: CASSGQGVNTGELFF. The CDR3 DNA is TGTGCCAGCAGTGGGCAGGGGGTTAACACCGGGGAGCTGTTTTTT.

This chain joins TRBV4-1 and TRBJ2-2, with 11 bases lining up with TRBD2. The junction had 10 bases not matched to a gene; V was cut back by 4 bases and J by 3 bases. The CDR3 extends over 18 amino acids. The germline V gene has CDR1 MGHRA and CDR2 YSYEKL. CDR3 bases: TGCGCCAGCAGCCCAGAGGTACTAGCGGGAGTTTACACCGGGGAGCTGTTTTTT. It is translated as CASSPEVLAGVYTGELFF.

The gene calls are TRBV28 and TRBJ1-4; a weak D match, TRBD1 (5 bases). The CDR3 spans 17 residues. V dropped 3 bases and J dropped 0 bases, with 14 bases sitting between them. Germline assignment: CDR1 MDHEN and CDR2 SYDVKM. The CDR3 spells CASSLSHRSATNEKLFF. CDR3 in DNA: TGTGCCAGCAGTTTGTCACACAGGAGTGCAACTAATGAAAAACTGTTTTTT.